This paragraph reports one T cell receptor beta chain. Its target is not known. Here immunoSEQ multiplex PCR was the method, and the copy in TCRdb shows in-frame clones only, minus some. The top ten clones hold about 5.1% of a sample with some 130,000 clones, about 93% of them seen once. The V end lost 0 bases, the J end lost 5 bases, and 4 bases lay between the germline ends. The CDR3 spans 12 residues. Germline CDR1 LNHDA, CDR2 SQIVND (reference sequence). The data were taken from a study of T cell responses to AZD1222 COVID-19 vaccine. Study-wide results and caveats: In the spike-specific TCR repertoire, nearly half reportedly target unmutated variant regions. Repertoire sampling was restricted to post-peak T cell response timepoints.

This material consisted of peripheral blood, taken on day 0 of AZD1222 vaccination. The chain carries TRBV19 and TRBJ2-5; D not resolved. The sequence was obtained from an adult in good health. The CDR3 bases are TGTGCCAGTAGTATAGATCGGGAGACCCAGTACTTC. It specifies CASSIDRETQYF.